This TCR beta chain was sequenced during a study of T cell repertoires in ileal Crohn's disease. The sample's time point: neoterminal ileum biopsy at postoperative endoscopy, about 6 months after surgery. The repertoire was sequenced with immunoSEQ multiplex PCR; TCRdb's copy has only in-frame clones and lacks some. The sample contains several hundred clones, approximately 95% of which appear only once. Germline values: CDR1 SQVTM, CDR2 ANQGSEA. This CDR3 has 16 amino acids. The V and J ends lost 3 bases and 2 bases respectively, with 20 bases between them. Sample: ileal tissue. This sequence joins TRBV29-1 and TRBJ2-7, with D perhaps matching TRBD1 (6 bases). This clonotype originated in an adult with Crohn's disease. In DNA form, the CDR3 reads TGCAGCGTTGAGCAGGGGATGGGTGGGTCGGCCTACGAGCAGTACTTC. Encoded protein: CSVEQGMGGSAYEQYF.